This T cell receptor beta chain was found in a study of cytomegalovirus exposure and HLA in healthy donors. Primers included in the PCR were 60 Vbeta and 13 Jbeta primers. This table comes from immunoSEQ multiplex PCR, and its TCRdb copy is limited to in-frame clones, with some not included. The sample contains around 170,000 clones, about three quarters of which appear only once. Trimming took off 6 bases at V and 5 bases at J, with 11 bases between the two ends. Germline V gene sequence: CDR1 SGHVS, CDR2 FNYEAQ. This CDR3 comprises 14 residues. The J gene is TRBJ1-6, the V gene TRBV7-6; D call uncertain. Sequencing was performed on PBMCs. This TCR was recovered from a woman in her fifties or sixties in good health and CMV-seropositive. The CDR3 loop reads CASSEGVDNSPLHF. The DNA of the CDR3 is TGTGCCAGCAGTGAAGGAGTGGATAATTCACCCCTCCACTTT.